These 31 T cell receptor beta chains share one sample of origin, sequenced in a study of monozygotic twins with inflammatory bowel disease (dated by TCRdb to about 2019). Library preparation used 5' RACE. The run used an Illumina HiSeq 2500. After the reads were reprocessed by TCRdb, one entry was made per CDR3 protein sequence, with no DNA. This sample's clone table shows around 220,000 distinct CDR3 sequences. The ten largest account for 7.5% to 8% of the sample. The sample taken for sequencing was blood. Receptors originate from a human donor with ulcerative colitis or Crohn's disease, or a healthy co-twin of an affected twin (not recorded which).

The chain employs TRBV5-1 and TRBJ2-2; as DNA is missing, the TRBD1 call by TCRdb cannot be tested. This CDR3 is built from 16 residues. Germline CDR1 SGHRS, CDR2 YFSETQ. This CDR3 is CASSETGAPNTGELFF.

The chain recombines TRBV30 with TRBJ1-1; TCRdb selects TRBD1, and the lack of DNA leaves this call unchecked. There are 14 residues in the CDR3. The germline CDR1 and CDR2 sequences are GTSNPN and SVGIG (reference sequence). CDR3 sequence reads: CAWKRVTVNTEAFF.

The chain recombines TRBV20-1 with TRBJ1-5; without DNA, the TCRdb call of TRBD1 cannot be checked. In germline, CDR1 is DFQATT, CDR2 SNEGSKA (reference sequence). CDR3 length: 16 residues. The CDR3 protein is CSARVGGGSPNQPQHF.

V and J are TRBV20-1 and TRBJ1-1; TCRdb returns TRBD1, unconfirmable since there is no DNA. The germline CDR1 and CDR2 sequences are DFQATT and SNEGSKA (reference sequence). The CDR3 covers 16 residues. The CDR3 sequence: CSARGYLQGALTEAFF.

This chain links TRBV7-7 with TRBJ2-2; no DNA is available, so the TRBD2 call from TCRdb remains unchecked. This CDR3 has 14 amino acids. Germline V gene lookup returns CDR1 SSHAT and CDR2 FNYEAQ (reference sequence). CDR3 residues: CASGSGRNTGELFF.

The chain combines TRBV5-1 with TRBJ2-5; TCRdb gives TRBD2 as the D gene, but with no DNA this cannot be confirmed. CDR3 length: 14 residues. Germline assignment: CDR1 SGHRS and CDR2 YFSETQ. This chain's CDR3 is CASSRTAGQETQYF.

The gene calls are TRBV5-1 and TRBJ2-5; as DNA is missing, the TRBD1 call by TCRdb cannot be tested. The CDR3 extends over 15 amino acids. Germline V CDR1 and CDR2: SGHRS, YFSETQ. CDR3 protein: CASSFTGGEGETQYF.

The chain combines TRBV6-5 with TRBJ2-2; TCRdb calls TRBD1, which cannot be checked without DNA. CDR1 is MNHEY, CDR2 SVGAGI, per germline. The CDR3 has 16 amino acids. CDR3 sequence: CASSFFPSRDTGELFF.

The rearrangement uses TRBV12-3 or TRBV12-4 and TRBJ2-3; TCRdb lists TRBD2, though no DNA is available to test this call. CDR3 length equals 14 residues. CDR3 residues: CASTDGTRSDTQYF.

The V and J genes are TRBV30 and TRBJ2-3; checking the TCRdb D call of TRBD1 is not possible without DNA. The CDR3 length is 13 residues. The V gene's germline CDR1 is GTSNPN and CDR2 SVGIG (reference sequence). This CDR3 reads CAWSGGATDTQYF. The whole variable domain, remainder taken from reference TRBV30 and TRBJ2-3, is SQTIHQWPATLVQPVGSPLSLECTVEGTSNPNLYWYRQAAGRGLQLLFYSVGIGQISSEVPQNLSASRPQDRQFILSSKKLLLSDSGFYLCAWSGGATDTQYFGPGTRLTVL.

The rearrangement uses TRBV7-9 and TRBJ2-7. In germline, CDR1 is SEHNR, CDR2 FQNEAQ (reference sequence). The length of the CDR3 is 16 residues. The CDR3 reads CASSLAPERITYEQYF.

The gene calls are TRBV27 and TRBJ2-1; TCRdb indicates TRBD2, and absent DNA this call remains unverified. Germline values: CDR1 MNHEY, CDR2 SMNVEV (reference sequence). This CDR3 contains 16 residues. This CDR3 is CASSLASGRWGSEQFF.

The CDR3 sequence: CASRLEEKLFF. The chain is built from TRBV12-3 or TRBV12-4 and TRBJ1-4. The length of the CDR3 is 11 residues.

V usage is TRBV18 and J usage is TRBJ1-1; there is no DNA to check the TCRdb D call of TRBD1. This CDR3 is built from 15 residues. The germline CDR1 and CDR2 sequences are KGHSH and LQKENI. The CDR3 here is CASSPNTGSVTEAFF. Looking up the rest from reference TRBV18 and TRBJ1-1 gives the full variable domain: NAGVMQNPRHLVRRRGQEARLRCSPMKGHSHVYWYRQLPEEGLKFMVYLQKENIIDESGMPKERFSAEFPKEGPSILRIQQVVRGDSAAYFCASSPNTGSVTEAFFGQGTRLTVV.

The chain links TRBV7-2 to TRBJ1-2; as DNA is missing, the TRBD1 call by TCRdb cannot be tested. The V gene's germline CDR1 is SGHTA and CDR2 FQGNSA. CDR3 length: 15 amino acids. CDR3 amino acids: CASSPGQGRVYGYTF.

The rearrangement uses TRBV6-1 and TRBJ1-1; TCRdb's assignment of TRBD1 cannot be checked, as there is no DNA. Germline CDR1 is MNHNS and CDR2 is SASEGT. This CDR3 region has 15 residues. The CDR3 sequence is CASRGTVDSNTEAFF.

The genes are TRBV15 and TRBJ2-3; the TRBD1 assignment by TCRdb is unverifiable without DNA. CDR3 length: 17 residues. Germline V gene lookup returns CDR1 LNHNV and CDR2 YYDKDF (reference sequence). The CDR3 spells CATSRSFGGSRRDTQYF. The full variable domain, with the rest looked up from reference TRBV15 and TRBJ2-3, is DAMVIQNPRYQVTQFGKPVTLSCSQTLNHNVMYWYQQKSSQAPKLLFHYYDKDFNNEADTPDNFQSRRPNTSFCFLDIRSPGLGDTAMYLCATSRSFGGSRRDTQYFGPGTRLTVL.

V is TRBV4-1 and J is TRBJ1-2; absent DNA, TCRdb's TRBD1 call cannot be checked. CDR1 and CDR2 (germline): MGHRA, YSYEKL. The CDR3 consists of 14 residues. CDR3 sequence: CASSQDGDVVSYTF.

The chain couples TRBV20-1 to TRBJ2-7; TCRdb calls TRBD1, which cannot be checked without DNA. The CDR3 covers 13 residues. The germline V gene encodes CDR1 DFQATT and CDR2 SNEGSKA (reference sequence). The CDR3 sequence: CSASEPGDYEQYF.

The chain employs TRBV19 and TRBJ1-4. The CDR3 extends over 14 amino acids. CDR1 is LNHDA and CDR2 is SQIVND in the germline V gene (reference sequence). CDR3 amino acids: CASRESGRNEKLFF. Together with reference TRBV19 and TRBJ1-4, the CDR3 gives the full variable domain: DGGITQSPKYLFRKEGQNVTLSCEQNLNHDAMYWYRQDPGQGLRLIYYSQIVNDFQKGDIAEGYSVSREKKESFPLTVTSAQKNPTAFYLCASRESGRNEKLFFGSGTQLSVL.

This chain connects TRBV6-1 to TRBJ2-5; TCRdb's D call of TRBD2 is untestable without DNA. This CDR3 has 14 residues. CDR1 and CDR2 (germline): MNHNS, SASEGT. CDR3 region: CASSRSGRGETQYF.

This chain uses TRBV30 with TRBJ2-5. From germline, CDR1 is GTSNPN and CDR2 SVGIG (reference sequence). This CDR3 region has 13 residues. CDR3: CAWSAWNQETQYF.

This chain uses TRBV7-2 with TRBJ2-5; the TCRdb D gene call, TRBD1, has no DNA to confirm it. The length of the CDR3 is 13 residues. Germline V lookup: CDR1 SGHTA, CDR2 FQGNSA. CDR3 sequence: CASRQTGGETQYF.

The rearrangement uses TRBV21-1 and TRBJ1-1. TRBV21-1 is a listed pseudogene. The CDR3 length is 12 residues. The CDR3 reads CASSNRNTEAFF.

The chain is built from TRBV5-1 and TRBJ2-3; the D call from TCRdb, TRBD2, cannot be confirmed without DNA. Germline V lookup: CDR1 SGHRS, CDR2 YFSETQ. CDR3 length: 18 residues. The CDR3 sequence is CASSLEASGGRSTDTQYF. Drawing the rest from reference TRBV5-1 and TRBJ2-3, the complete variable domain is KAGVTQTPRYLIKTRGQQVTLSCSPISGHRSVSWYQQTPGQGLQFLFEYFSETQRNKGNFPGRFSGRQFSNSRSEMNVSTLELGDSALYLCASSLEASGGRSTDTQYFGPGTRLTVL.

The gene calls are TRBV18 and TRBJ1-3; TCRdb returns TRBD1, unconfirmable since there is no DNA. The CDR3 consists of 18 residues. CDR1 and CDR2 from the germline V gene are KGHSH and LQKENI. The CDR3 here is CASSLPPNPGGTGNTIYF.

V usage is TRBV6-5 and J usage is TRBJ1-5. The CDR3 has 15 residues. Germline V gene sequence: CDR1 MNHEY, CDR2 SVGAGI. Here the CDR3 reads CASSYAPGSNQPQHF.

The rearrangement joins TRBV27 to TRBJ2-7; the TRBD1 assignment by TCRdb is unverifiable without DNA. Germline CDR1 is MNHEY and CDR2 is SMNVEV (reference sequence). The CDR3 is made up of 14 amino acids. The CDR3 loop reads CASKRTGGPYEQYF.

The CDR3 loop is CASSQDLLTTSYNEQFF. The chain is built from TRBV4-2 and TRBJ2-1; with no DNA, the TCRdb D assignment of TRBD2 cannot be verified. This CDR3 has 17 amino acids. The V gene's germline CDR1 is LGHNA and CDR2 YNFKEQ.

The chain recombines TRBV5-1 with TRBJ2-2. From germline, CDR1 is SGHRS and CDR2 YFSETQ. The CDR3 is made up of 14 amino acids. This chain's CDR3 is CASSFTPRAGELFF.

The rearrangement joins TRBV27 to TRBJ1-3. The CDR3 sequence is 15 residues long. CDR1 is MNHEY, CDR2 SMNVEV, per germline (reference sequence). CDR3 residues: CASTSLGASGNTIYF.